These 3 T cell receptor beta chains were all obtained from the same sample, sequenced in a study of tumor-infiltrating T cells and Merkel cell polyomavirus. About the study: The study examined CD8+ T cells specific for the Merkel cell polyomavirus KLL epitope.

The table came from immunoSEQ multiplex PCR; TCRdb's copy has only in-frame clones and leaves some out. The table records 2,000 to 2,500 clones, roughly 98% of them present only once. Immunohistochemistry showed robust Merkel cell polyomavirus Large T antigen staining in every patient's tumor. Source material: lymph node tissue. The receptors come from a man between 65 and 85 years old with Merkel cell carcinoma.

The V and J genes are TRBV7-2 and TRBJ1-5, with a tentative D call TRBD1 (6 bases). Germline V lookup: CDR1 SGHTA, CDR2 FQGNSA. There are 14 residues in the CDR3. V was clipped by 5 bases and J by 3 bases, with 11 bases between them. The CDR3 bases are TGTGCCAGCAGCACAGGGACCTACAATCAGCCCCAGCATTTT. It yields the protein CASSTGTYNQPQHF.

This clone was seen once. This chain connects TRBV11-2 to TRBJ2-7; D might be TRBD2 (5 bases). The CDR3 loop spans 11 amino acids. Germline V lookup: CDR1 SGHAT, CDR2 FQNNGV. The V end lost 5 bases, the J end lost 7 bases, and 9 bases lay between the germline ends. The CDR3 DNA reads TGTGCCAGCAGCGCCGGCGGGGAGCAGTACGTC. Translating it yields CASSAGGEQYV.

The rearrangement uses TRBV15 and TRBJ1-5, with D possibly being TRBD1 (5 bases). The germline V gene encodes CDR1 LNHNV and CDR2 YYDKDF (reference sequence). The V and J ends lost 1 base and 6 bases respectively, with 10 bases between them. The CDR3 consists of 14 residues. The CDR3 bases are TGTGCCACCAGCAGAGTCGACAGTAGTCAGCCCCAGCATTTT. Translated: CATSRVDSSQPQHF.